This T cell receptor beta chain stems from a study of T cell changes during pregnancy in multiple sclerosis. Only in-frame clones appear in the TCRdb table, and some are missing; sequencing was by immunoSEQ multiplex PCR. The sample shows tens of thousands of clones, 85% to 95% of them seen only once. Trimming took 5 bases from V and 1 from J; bases not matched to a gene: 8. Germline V gene data show CDR1 as LGHNT and CDR2 as FRNRAP. CDR3 length: 16 amino acids. The sequence was collected from a female donor in good health, enrolled as a control in a pregnancy study. The sequencing used peripheral blood, collected in the third trimester of pregnancy. V usage is TRBV12-5 and J usage is TRBJ2-5, with 9 bases that match TRBD1. The CDR3 DNA follows: TGTGCTAGTGGTACGGGACAGGGAGCGGCCCAAGAGACCCAGTACTTC. It is translated as CASGTGQGAAQETQYF.